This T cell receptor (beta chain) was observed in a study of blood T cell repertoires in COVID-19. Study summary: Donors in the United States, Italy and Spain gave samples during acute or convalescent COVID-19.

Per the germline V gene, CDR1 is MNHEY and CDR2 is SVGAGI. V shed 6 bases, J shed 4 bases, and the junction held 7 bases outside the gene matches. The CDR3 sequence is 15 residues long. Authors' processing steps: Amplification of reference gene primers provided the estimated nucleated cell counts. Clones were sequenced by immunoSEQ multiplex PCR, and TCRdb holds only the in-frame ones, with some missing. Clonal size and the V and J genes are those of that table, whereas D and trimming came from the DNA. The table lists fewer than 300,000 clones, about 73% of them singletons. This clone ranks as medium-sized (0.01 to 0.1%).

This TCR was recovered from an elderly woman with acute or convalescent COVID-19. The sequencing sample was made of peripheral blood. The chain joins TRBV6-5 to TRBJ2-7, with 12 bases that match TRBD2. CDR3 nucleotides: TGTGCCAGCAGCCCGACTAGCGGGGGCCCATACGAGCAGTACTTC. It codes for CASSPTSGGPYEQYF.